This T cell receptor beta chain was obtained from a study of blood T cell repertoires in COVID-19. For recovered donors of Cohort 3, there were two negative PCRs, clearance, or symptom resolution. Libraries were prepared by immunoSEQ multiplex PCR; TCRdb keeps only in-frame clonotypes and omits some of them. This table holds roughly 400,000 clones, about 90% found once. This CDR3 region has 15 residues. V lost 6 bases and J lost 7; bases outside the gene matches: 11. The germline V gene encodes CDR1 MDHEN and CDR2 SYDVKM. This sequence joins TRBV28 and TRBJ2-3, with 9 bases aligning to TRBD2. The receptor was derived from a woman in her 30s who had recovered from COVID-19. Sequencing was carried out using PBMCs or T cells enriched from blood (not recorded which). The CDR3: CASSLRTSAPYTQYF. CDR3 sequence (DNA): TGTGCCAGCAGCCTTCGGACTAGCGCCCCATATACGCAGTATTTT.